The source of this T cell receptor (beta chain) is a study of T-cell memory formation after mild COVID-19. On the study more broadly: In these data, TCR clusters were largely donor specific.

General study results and limits: Whether second-wave clones peaking at day 37 were SARS-CoV-2 specific went unconfirmed. Mainly CM and EM harbored the contracting CD4+ clones; mainly EMRA harbored the CD8+ ones.

Worth noting for this clonotype: Its target is unknown.

TCRalpha and TCRbeta libraries used 5'RACE with constant-segment primers and UMIs. TCRdb processed the 5' RACE reads anew with MiXCR; each CDR3 protein has one entry. The profile shows a few hundred thousand distinct CDR3 sequences, roughly 15% of them singletons. Sequencing was carried out using PBMCs or a T cell subset sorted from them (not recorded which). The receptor comes from a man between 18 and 35 years old who had mild COVID-19 (a few samples of this study predate the infection). Cell type and time point are not known.

The CDR3 spells CASSLISYTEAFF. CDR3 sequence (DNA): TGCGCCAGCAGCTTGATATCCTACACTGAAGCTTTCTTT. This chain links TRBV5-1 with TRBJ1-1; D remains ambiguous. CDR1 is SGHRS and CDR2 is YFSETQ in the germline V gene. This CDR3 region has 13 residues. Between the trimmed V and J ends, which lost 1 base and 3 bases, there was a span of 7 bases.